One sample yielded the 26 T cell receptor beta chains listed below, sequenced in a study of PD-1 blockade in classical Hodgkin lymphoma (dated by TCRdb to the early 2020s). Sample time point, as interpreted from the label and publication: cycle 2 day 1 (C2D1) of nivolumab. All trial patients had relapsed after autologous stem cell transplantation, with cohorts A, B and C differing in prior brentuximab vedotin exposure. Library creation used the immunoSEQ multiplex PCR assay. This is the immuneACCESS table as TCRdb keeps it, with only in-frame sequences that have V and J called. A part of the clones is gone; compared with another copy, unresolved V genes explain less than half, and the rest is unexplained. The sample table holds 28,000 or so clones, of which about 67% were seen once. 10% to 15% of the sample rests with the top ten. Specimen: peripheral blood mononuclear cells (PBMCs), collected before the second cycle of nivolumab. The source is a human donor with classical Hodgkin lymphoma.

This clone was counted between two and nine times. The V call is TRBV4-1, the J call TRBJ2-7; tentative D call: TRBD1 (6 bases). The length of the CDR3 is 13 residues. V was shortened by 1 base and J by 3 bases, with 7 bases between the two germline ends. The germline V gene has CDR1 MGHRA and CDR2 YSYEKL. CDR3 region: CASSQGTVYEQYF. The DNA of the CDR3 is TGCGCCAGCAGCCAAGGGACAGTCTACGAGCAGTACTTC.

The chain recombines TRBV7-9 with TRBJ2-2; TRBD1 is a possible D gene (5 bases). The CDR3 has 15 amino acids. Germline CDR1 SEHNR, CDR2 FQNEAQ (reference sequence). V was cut by 5 bases and J by 4 bases, with 14 bases left in between. CDR3 sequence: CASSQVGVGTGELFF. CDR3 in DNA: TGTGCCAGCAGCCAAGTAGGGGTTGGCACCGGGGAGCTGTTTTTT.

The chain links TRBV29-1 to TRBJ2-2; 10 bases map to TRBD1. CDR3 size: 12 residues. The V and J ends lost 7 bases and 6 bases, in that order; junction bases with no gene match: 2. Per the germline V gene, CDR1 is SQVTM and CDR2 is ANQGSEA. Here the CDR3 DNA reads TGCAGCGCGACAGGGGGCTCCGGGGAGCTGTTTTTT. It specifies CSATGGSGELFF.

This clone was observed a few times. J is TRBJ2-2 and V is TRBV5-1; tentative D call: TRBD2 (6 bases). The CDR3 has 15 amino acids. V lost 0 bases to trimming and J lost 6 bases, with 12 bases between them. The germline V gene encodes CDR1 SGHRS and CDR2 YFSETQ. CDR3 nucleotides: TGCGCCAGCAGCTTGGATCCGGGAGTAGCCGGGGAGCTGTTTTTT. The encoded protein is CASSLDPGVAGELFF.

V and J are TRBV5-1 and TRBJ2-2, with TRBD2 identical over 8 bases. Germline V lookup: CDR1 SGHRS, CDR2 YFSETQ. The CDR3 covers 15 residues. After removal of 0 bases from V and 7 bases from J, the junction contained 5 bases not matched to a gene. The CDR3 loop reads CASSLAGGPSGELFF. The DNA of the CDR3 is TGCGCCAGCAGCTTGGCGGGAGGGCCGAGCGGGGAGCTGTTTTTT.

In this sample, this clone turned up a few times. The chain links TRBV18 to TRBJ2-7; TRBD2 agrees at 7 bases. This CDR3 has 15 amino acids. V lost 1 base to trimming and J lost 1 base; unmatched junction nucleotides: 4. Per germline, CDR1 KGHSH and CDR2 LQKENI. In DNA, the CDR3 is TGTGCCAGCTCACCACGGGAGGGGAGGTCCTACGAGCAGTACTTC. Translating it yields CASSPREGRSYEQYF.

The rearrangement joins TRBV7-2 to TRBJ2-7, with TRBD1 as a possible D gene (5 bases). Germline CDR1 and CDR2: SGHTA and FQGNSA. The CDR3 has 16 amino acids. Trimming shortened V by 1 base and J by 0 bases, and 13 bases separated the two germline ends. This CDR3 is CASSLEGQLLSYEQYF. The CDR3 DNA follows: TGTGCCAGCAGCTTAGAGGGGCAGCTCCTCTCCTACGAGCAGTACTTC.

J is TRBJ2-6 and V is TRBV19, with unresolved D. The V end lost 6 bases, the J end lost 2 bases, and 8 bases lay between the germline ends. This CDR3 region has 14 residues. The germline V gene encodes CDR1 LNHDA and CDR2 SQIVND (reference sequence). The CDR3 loop is CASRDGAGANVLTF. The DNA for the CDR3 is TGTGCCAGTAGAGATGGAGCTGGGGCCAACGTCCTGACTTTC.

This chain connects TRBV19 to TRBJ1-2, with 7 bases matching TRBD1. V lost 1 base to trimming and J lost 5 bases; unmatched junction nucleotides: 7. CDR3 length: 15 amino acids. Germline V lookup: CDR1 LNHDA, CDR2 SQIVND (reference sequence). The CDR3 DNA sequence: TGTGCCAGTAGTATAGTCTACAGGGGAACTTATGGCTACACCTTC. This gives the protein CASSIVYRGTYGYTF.

The rearrangement links TRBV5-4 to TRBJ2-5; 7 bases align to TRBD2. The J segment lost 11 bases and the V segment lost 3 bases, leaving 19 bases of the junction unmatched. This CDR3 is 16 amino acids long. CDR1 is SGHNT and CDR2 is YYREEE in the germline V gene (reference sequence). DNA for the CDR3: TGTGCCAGCAGCTGGCGGCAGGTGACCCGTGGGGGGGAGCAGTACTTC. This sequence encodes CASSWRQVTRGGEQYF. The entire variable domain, with the rest obtained from reference TRBV5-4 and TRBJ2-5, is as follows: ETGVTQSPTHLIKTRGQQVTLRCSSQSGHNTVSWYQQALGQGPQFIFQYYREEENGRGNFPPRFSGLQFPNYSSELNVNALELDDSALYLCASSWRQVTRGGEQYFGPGTRLLVL.

The J gene is TRBJ2-7, the V gene TRBV28; D is possibly TRBD2 (5 bases). V lost 5 bases to trimming and J lost 3 bases, with 17 bases between them. Germline CDR1 MDHEN, CDR2 SYDVKM. This CDR3 contains 15 residues. The CDR3 loop reads CASSPTRRGVYEQYF. The CDR3 nucleotides read TGTGCCAGCAGTCCGACTCGACGGGGAGTCTACGAGCAGTACTTC.

On this clone: Other DNA sequences of this sample code for an identical CDR3. The chain combines TRBV30 with TRBJ2-2, with D possibly matching TRBD1 (5 bases). V gave up 2 bases and J gave up 4 bases, with 8 bases separating them. The CDR3 has 13 amino acids. The V gene's germline CDR1 is GTSNPN and CDR2 SVGIG (reference sequence). CDR3 DNA: TGTGCCTGGAGTCCCAGGGCCACCGGGGAGCTGTTTTTT. Translation: CAWSPRATGELFF.

The rearrangement links TRBV7-9 to TRBJ2-7; no clear D. The V gene's germline CDR1 is SEHNR and CDR2 FQNEAQ (reference sequence). Trimming took 5 bases from V and 4 from J, leaving 6 bases between them. CDR3 size: 11 residues. CDR3 bases: TGTGCCAGCAGCGACGTTTACGAGCAGTACTTC. Amino acid sequence: CASSDVYEQYF. Full variable domain (missing parts from reference TRBV7-9 and TRBJ2-7): DTGVSQNPRHKITKRGQNVTFRCDPISEHNRLYWYRQTLGQGPEFLTYFQNEAQLEKSRLLSDRFSAERPKGSFSTLEIQRTEQGDSAMYLCASSDVYEQYFGPGTRLTVT.

This clone came up a few times. The chain recombines TRBV9 with TRBJ2-1; 10 positions agree with TRBD2. With 4 bases clipped from V and 9 bases from J, the junction kept 10 bases outside the gene matches. Germline CDR1 reads SGDLS; CDR2 reads YYNGEE. The CDR3 is 15 amino acids. This CDR3 reads CASSPTLASGGEQFF. CDR3 in DNA: TGTGCCAGCAGCCCAACGTTGGCTAGCGGGGGTGAGCAGTTCTTC.

The V gene is TRBV7-9, the J gene TRBJ2-3; D is uncertain. The CDR3 length is 14 residues. CDR1 and CDR2 from the germline V gene are SEHNR and FQNEAQ (reference sequence). V lost 2 bases to trimming and J lost 2 bases, with 8 bases between them. The CDR3 region has the DNA TGTGCCAGCAGCTTAACGCGGAACACAGATACGCAGTATTTT. This codes for CASSLTRNTDTQYF.

This clone showed up just a few times. The chain links TRBV13 to TRBJ1-2; possibly TRBD1 for D (5 bases). Looked up from germline, CDR1 is PRHDT and CDR2 is FYEKMQ (reference sequence). This CDR3 is 13 amino acids long. The V end lost 5 bases, the J end lost 11 bases, and 18 bases lay between the germline ends. CDR3: CASSTSRTGPYTF. The CDR3 nucleotides read TGTGCCAGCAGCACCTCTCGGACGGGACCTTACACCTTC. Together with reference TRBV13 and TRBJ1-2, the CDR3 gives the full variable domain: AAGVIQSPRHLIKEKRETATLKCYPIPRHDTVYWYQQGPGQDPQFLISFYEKMQSDKGSIPDRFSAQQFSDYHSELNMSSLELGDSALYFCASSTSRTGPYTFGSGTRLTVV.

The chain's CDR3 is CASSLTGQNGELFF. Here the CDR3 DNA reads TGTGCCAGCAGCCTAACAGGGCAGAACGGGGAGCTGTTTTTT. The chain uses TRBV28 and TRBJ2-2, with a possible D match to TRBD1 (6 bases). Trimming took off 6 bases at V and 7 bases at J, with 15 bases between the two ends. CDR3 length: 14 residues. The V gene's germline CDR1 is MDHEN and CDR2 SYDVKM.

J is TRBJ1-2 and V is TRBV19, with D maybe TRBD1 (6 bases). V was clipped by 3 bases and J by 1 base, with 12 bases between them. The CDR3 loop spans 15 amino acids. Looked up from germline, CDR1 is LNHDA and CDR2 is SQIVND (reference sequence). The CDR3 loop is CASSISGDNNYGYTF. In DNA form, the CDR3 reads TGTGCCAGTAGTATCTCGGGGGACAATAACTATGGCTACACCTTC. Full variable domain (outside the CDR3, taken from reference TRBV19 and TRBJ1-2): DGGITQSPKYLFRKEGQNVTLSCEQNLNHDAMYWYRQDPGQGLRLIYYSQIVNDFQKGDIAEGYSVSREKKESFPLTVTSAQKNPTAFYLCASSISGDNNYGYTFGSGTRLTVV.

The chain employs TRBV11-2 and TRBJ2-1; 11 bases match TRBD2. J lost 7 bases, V lost 5 bases, and 10 bases had no gene match. The germline V gene encodes CDR1 SGHAT and CDR2 FQNNGV. The CDR3 has 16 amino acids. The CDR3: CASSPDRPSGGNEQFF. CDR3 nucleotide sequence: TGTGCCAGCAGCCCGGATAGGCCTAGCGGGGGGAATGAGCAGTTCTTC.

A few counts support this clone. This chain links TRBV7-2 with TRBJ2-5, with 8 bases lining up with TRBD1. V trimming: 5 bases; J trimming: 5 bases; junction bases outside the gene matches: 7. The CDR3 extends over 14 amino acids. Germline loops: CDR1 SGHTA, CDR2 FQGNSA. The CDR3 loop is CASSRQGIGETQYF. The CDR3, as DNA: TGTGCCAGCAGCCGACAGGGGATCGGGGAGACCCAGTACTTC.

V and J are TRBV28 and TRBJ2-7; tentatively, D is TRBD1 or TRBD2 (5 bases each). CDR1 and CDR2 from the germline V gene are MDHEN and SYDVKM. V gave up 3 bases and J gave up 4 bases, with 10 bases separating them. The length of the CDR3 is 13 residues. CDR3 region: CASSFPGPYEQYF. CDR3 bases: TGTGCCAGCAGTTTCCCGGGGCCGTACGAGCAGTACTTC.

This sequence joins TRBV7-9 and TRBJ2-3; the match to TRBD1 covers 7 bases. The V gene end was trimmed by 4 bases and the J gene end by 3 bases; junction bases not matched to a gene: 4. The CDR3 spans 14 residues. From germline, CDR1 is SEHNR and CDR2 FQNEAQ (reference sequence). The CDR3 nucleotides read TGTGCCAGCAGCTCGACCAGGGGGACAGATACGCAGTATTTT. Its translation: CASSSTRGTDTQYF.

V is TRBV11-2 and J is TRBJ2-3; D may be TRBD2 (6 bases). CDR3 size: 12 residues. V lost 0 bases, J lost 10 bases, and 8 bases lay in between. Germline loops: CDR1 SGHAT, CDR2 FQNNGV. CDR3 DNA: TGTGCCAGCAGCTTAGACAGGGAGGCGCAGTATTTT. Translation gives CASSLDREAQYF.

The V call is TRBV27, the J call TRBJ1-1, with D unresolved. Germline V lookup: CDR1 MNHEY, CDR2 SMNVEV (reference sequence). CDR3 length: 17 residues. With 1 base removed from V and 0 bases from J, the gap between germline ends came to 15 bases. DNA for the CDR3: TGTGCCAGCAGTTTATTGATCGTGGCAGGAATGAACACTGAAGCTTTCTTT. Translated: CASSLLIVAGMNTEAFF.

Remarks on this clone: Within the sample, other DNA sequences also encode this same CDR3. V usage is TRBV9 and J usage is TRBJ2-5; tentative D call: TRBD2 (6 bases). CDR1 SGDLS and CDR2 YYNGEE come from the germline V gene. V dropped 0 bases and J dropped 4 bases, with 16 bases sitting between them. This CDR3 region has 16 residues. The CDR3 sequence: CASSVGGGDGRETQYF. DNA for the CDR3: TGTGCCAGCAGCGTAGGAGGAGGGGACGGGCGAGAGACCCAGTACTTC.

This clone is a singleton in its sample. The chain uses TRBV5-4 and TRBJ1-2; 11 nucleotides align to TRBD1. The V segment lost 4 bases and the J segment 2 bases; nucleotides outside the gene matches: 10. The CDR3 has 17 residues. CDR1 and CDR2 (germline): SGHNT, YYREEE (reference sequence). The CDR3 nucleotides are TGTGCCAGCAGCATTAACCTAGGACAGGGGGCGAACTATGGCTACACCTTC. Protein sequence: CASSINLGQGANYGYTF. Using reference TRBV5-4 and TRBJ1-2 for the parts outside the CDR3, the full variable domain is ETGVTQSPTHLIKTRGQQVTLRCSSQSGHNTVSWYQQALGQGPQFIFQYYREEENGRGNFPPRFSGLQFPNYSSELNVNALELDDSALYLCASSINLGQGANYGYTFGSGTRLTVV.